Detailed here is one T cell receptor (beta chain). Antigen: not known. This entry is derived from a study of T cell responses to AZD1222 COVID-19 vaccine. General study points: The reported proportion of spike-specific TCRs targeting unmutated variant regions was nearly half. Clonal diversity may have been underestimated, and the donors were mostly white British, with more females than males. Spike was spanned by vaccine-associated CD4 TCRs, which were dominant at 160-218 and 743-854.

The table came from immunoSEQ multiplex PCR; TCRdb's copy has only in-frame clones and leaves some out. The sample comprises 83,000 or so clones, approximately 90% of which are singletons, and approximately 30% rests with the top ten. CDR3 length: 18 amino acids. Germline values: CDR1 SGHAT, CDR2 FQNNGV. V was shortened by 5 bases and J by 1 base, with 23 bases between the two germline ends. The sample was peripheral blood, taken 28 days after the second AZD1222 dose. This TCR was sampled from an adult who received the AZD1222 COVID-19 vaccine. The chain carries TRBV11-2 and TRBJ1-1; possible D gene TRBD1, 5 bases. The CDR3 region has the DNA TGTGCCAGCAGCCATCACCCGGGGCGTCCCGGGTGGAACACTGAAGCTTTCTTT. This translates into CASSHHPGRPGWNTEAFF.